This TCR beta chain was recovered during a study of circulating and synovial CD4+ cells in juvenile arthritis. Whole-study results and caveats: Shared-clonotype fractions with synovium likely underestimate full repertoire overlap. These repertoires were less diverse than bulk blood CD4 repertoires.

Points on this clone: Its antigen is unknown.

CDR3 length equals 15 residues. Trimming cost V 7 bases and J 4 bases, with 16 bases left between them. Germline V gene sequence: CDR1 MDHEN, CDR2 SYDVKM. Patients with active juvenile idiopathic arthritis donated these samples. The protocol was immunoSEQ multiplex PCR, while the TCRdb copy is restricted to in-frame clones and leaves out a portion. Of approximately 31,000 clones in the sample, roughly 95% are singletons; the top ten hold around 0.68%. The TCR was taken from a human donor with juvenile idiopathic arthritis. The chain recombines TRBV28 with TRBJ2-2; weak D call: TRBD2 (5 bases). The material sequenced was CD4+ T cells from blood. The CDR3 protein is CASIVGAVPTGELFF. In DNA, the CDR3 is TGTGCCAGCATCGTAGGAGCGGTACCCACCGGGGAGCTGTTTTTT.